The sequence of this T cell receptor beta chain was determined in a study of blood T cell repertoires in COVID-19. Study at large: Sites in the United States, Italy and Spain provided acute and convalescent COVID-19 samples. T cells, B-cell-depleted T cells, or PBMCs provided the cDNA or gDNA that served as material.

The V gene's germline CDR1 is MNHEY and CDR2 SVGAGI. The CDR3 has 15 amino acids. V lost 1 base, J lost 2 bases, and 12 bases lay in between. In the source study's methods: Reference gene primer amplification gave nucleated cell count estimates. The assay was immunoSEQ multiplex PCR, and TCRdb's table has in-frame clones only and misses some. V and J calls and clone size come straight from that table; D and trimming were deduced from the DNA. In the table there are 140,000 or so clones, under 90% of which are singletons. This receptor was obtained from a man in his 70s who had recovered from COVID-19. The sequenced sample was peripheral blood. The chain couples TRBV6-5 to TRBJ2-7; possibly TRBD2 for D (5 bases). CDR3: CASSYFQGRTYEQYF. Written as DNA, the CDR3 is TGTGCCAGCAGTTACTTCCAAGGGAGAACCTACGAGCAGTACTTC.